A selection of T cell receptor beta chains follows, all from one sample in a study of T cell responses to AZD1222 COVID-19 vaccine. Profiled with immunoSEQ multiplex PCR; TCRdb holds only in-frame clones, not every one. Altogether approximately 89,000 clones are present, about nine tenths being singletons, with the ten largest covering around 10%. The specimen was peripheral blood, collected 28 days after the second AZD1222 dose. Receptor source: an adult who received the AZD1222 COVID-19 vaccine. Both conserved end residues are part of each CDR3. Each record gives: J gene, clone size, D gene, V gene, CDR3 DNA, CDR3 protein. A D gene is named only where the DNA matches it firmly. The listing skips clone size in some rows; elsewhere it reads once, few, many or a size class.

TRBJ1-2	NA	TRBD1	TRBV9	TGTGCCAGCAGCGTCGACAGGGTTCATGGCTACACCTTC	CASSVDRVHGYTF
TRBJ1-1	few	TRBD1	TRBV12-5	TGTGCTAGTGGTTTGGTATTGGGGACAGCCGACCGTGAAGCTTTCTTT	CASGLVLGTADREAFF
TRBJ2-1	NA	TRBD2	TRBV5-4	TGTGCCAGCAGCAAAGCGGGAGAAGGCTACAATGAGCAGTTCTTC	CASSKAGEGYNEQFF
TRBJ1-2	NA	TRBD1	TRBV30	TGTGCCTGCCAAGGGACAGGGGGACAAACTAACTATGGCTACACCTTC	CACQGTGGQTNYGYTF
TRBJ2-1	NA	NA	TRBV10-3	TGTGCCATCAGTGGCGGGGCTTTGACGGGCAATGAGCAGTTCTTC	CAISGGALTGNEQFF
TRBJ1-1	NA	NA	TRBV7-8	TGTGCCAGCAGCCCCCGAGGGGGGAGGAGGCACACTGAAGCTTTCTTT	CASSPRGGRRHTEAFF
TRBJ2-7	once	NA	TRBV9	TGTGCCAGCAGCGGTGGGATAGGGGTTTCCTACGAGCAGTACTTC	CASSGGIGVSYEQYF
TRBJ1-1	NA	TRBD1	TRBV14	TGTGCCAGCAGCCAAGGGGACAGGGTCGGCACTGAAGCTTTCTTT	CASSQGDRVGTEAFF
TRBJ2-2	NA	NA	TRBV18	TGTGCCAGCCGCCCCCGCGGGACAACGAACACCGGGGAGCTGTTTTTT	CASRPRGTTNTGELFF
TRBJ2-1	NA	NA	TRBV29-1	TGCAGCGTCAAACCGGGACACAATGAGCAGTTCTTC	CSVKPGHNEQFF
TRBJ2-3	NA	TRBD2	TRBV7-9	TGTGCCAGCAGCTTAGCCGCCGGGGGAGGGGATACGCAGTATTTT	CASSLAAGGGDTQYF